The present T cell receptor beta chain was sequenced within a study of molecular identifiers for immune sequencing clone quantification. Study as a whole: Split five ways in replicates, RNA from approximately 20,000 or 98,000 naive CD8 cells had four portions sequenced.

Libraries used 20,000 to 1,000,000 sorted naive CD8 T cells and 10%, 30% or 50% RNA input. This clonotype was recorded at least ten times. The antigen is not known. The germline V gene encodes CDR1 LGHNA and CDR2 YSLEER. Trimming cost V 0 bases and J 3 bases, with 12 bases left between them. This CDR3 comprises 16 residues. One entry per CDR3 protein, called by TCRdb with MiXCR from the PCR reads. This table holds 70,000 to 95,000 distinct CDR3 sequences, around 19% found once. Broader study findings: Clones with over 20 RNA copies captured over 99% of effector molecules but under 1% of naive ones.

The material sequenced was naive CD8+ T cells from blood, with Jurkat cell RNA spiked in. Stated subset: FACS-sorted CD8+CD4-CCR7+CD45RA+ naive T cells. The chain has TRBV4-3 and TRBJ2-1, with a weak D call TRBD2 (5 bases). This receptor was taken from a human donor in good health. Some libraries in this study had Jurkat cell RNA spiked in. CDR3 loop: CASSQEADHRYNEQFF. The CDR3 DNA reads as TGCGCCAGCAGCCAAGAAGCGGACCACCGCTACAATGAGCAGTTCTTC.